The next 32 T cell receptor beta chains were all read from a single sample in a study of T cells after posttransplantation cyclophosphamide. Repertoires were generated with immunoSEQ multiplex PCR, while TCRdb's copy carries only in-frame clones and drops some. The table shows approximately 6,900 clones, with 95% to 98% occurring only once. Sequencing was done on a sample of naive CD8+ T cells sorted from PBMCs. These receptors originate from a woman in her twenties or thirties in good health and a related stem cell transplant donor.

The chain employs TRBV4-3 and TRBJ2-7; 9 bases map to TRBD1. The V segment lost 4 bases and the J segment 1 base; nucleotides outside the gene matches: 2. The CDR3 sequence is 14 residues long. The V gene's germline CDR1 is LGHNA and CDR2 YSLEER. CDR3 in amino acids: CASSPGQGSYEQYF. DNA of the CDR3: TGCGCCAGCAGCCCGGGACAGGGATCCTACGAGCAGTACTTC.

CDR3 bases: TGTGCCAGCAGCCAAGTATCCGAGAGGGAAGCTTTCTTT. Translated: CASSQVSEREAFF. The V and J genes are TRBV4-2 and TRBJ1-1; D is undetermined. Germline V gives CDR1 LGHNA, CDR2 YNFKEQ. The CDR3 length is 13 residues. Deletions cut 1 base from V and 8 bases from J, with 11 bases between.

The chain links TRBV7-6 to TRBJ1-3; TRBD1 agrees at 7 bases. The CDR3 runs 15 residues. The germline V gene encodes CDR1 SGHVS and CDR2 FNYEAQ. J lost 0 bases, V lost 4 bases, and 3 bases had no gene match. The CDR3 sequence: CASSSRGVSGNTIYF. The CDR3 DNA is TGTGCCAGCAGCTCCAGGGGGGTCTCTGGAAACACCATATATTTT.

The rearrangement uses TRBV4-1 and TRBJ2-5; a possible D gene is TRBD2 (6 bases). V was trimmed by 1 base and J by 4 bases, leaving 13 bases between them. Germline assignment: CDR1 MGHRA and CDR2 YSYEKL. The CDR3 is 15 amino acids. The CDR3 protein is CASSQALGGRETQYF. CDR3 in DNA: TGCGCCAGCAGCCAAGCCCTGGGGGGACGAGAGACCCAGTACTTC.

This sequence joins TRBV29-1 and TRBJ2-1, with 7 nucleotides matching TRBD2. Trimming removed 4 bases from V and 3 bases from J; junction bases left unmatched: 3. Germline CDR1 and CDR2: SQVTM and ANQGSEA. The CDR3 is 13 amino acids. The CDR3 is CSVGAGDYNEQFF. The CDR3 DNA is TGCAGCGTTGGGGCGGGGGACTACAATGAGCAGTTCTTC.

DNA for the CDR3: TGCAGCGTGCCTCTTTGGACAGGGGGTAGGATGAACACTGAAGCTTTCTTT. Translating it yields CSVPLWTGGRMNTEAFF. The rearrangement joins TRBV29-1 to TRBJ1-1; 10 nucleotides line up with TRBD1. V was pared by 6 bases and J by 0 bases, with 13 bases of the junction left unmatched. Per the germline V gene, CDR1 is SQVTM and CDR2 is ANQGSEA. This CDR3 spans 17 amino acids.

This chain links TRBV15 with TRBJ2-5; TRBD1 matches 8 bases. Matching the DNA end better, TRBJ2-7 makes the J call doubtful. Germline CDR1 and CDR2: LNHNV and YYDKDF (reference sequence). This CDR3 spans 16 amino acids. As DNA, the CDR3 is TGTGCCACCAGCAGAGAGGGACAGGCGAGCTCCTACGAGCAGTACTTC. As protein: CATSREGQASSYEQYF.

CDR3 amino acids: CASSPPGQLFLGYTF. The CDR3 DNA follows: TGTGCCAGCTCACCACCGGGGCAACTATTTCTTGGCTACACCTTC. V gene TRBV18 combines with J gene TRBJ1-2; possible D gene TRBD1, 5 bases. The CDR3 consists of 15 residues. V shed 0 bases and J shed 7 bases, with 15 bases lying between them. Germline values: CDR1 KGHSH, CDR2 LQKENI.

V is TRBV28 and J is TRBJ2-1; TRBD1 matches at 7 bases. Trimming cost V 4 bases and J 6 bases; bases outside gene matches: 9. From germline, CDR1 is MDHEN and CDR2 SYDVKM. This CDR3 is 15 amino acids long. CDR3 nucleotide sequence: TGTGCCAGCAGTTCGCGGATACAGGGGAGCAATGAGCAGTTCTTC. It yields the protein CASSSRIQGSNEQFF. The entire variable domain, with the rest obtained from reference TRBV28 and TRBJ2-1, is as follows: DVKVTQSSRYLVKRTGEKVFLECVQDMDHENMFWYRQDPGLGLRLIYFSYDVKMKEKGDIPEGYSVSREKKERFSLILESASTNQTSMYLCASSSRIQGSNEQFFGPGTRLTVL.

The V gene is TRBV7-6, the J gene TRBJ2-3; no definite D call. The germline gives CDR1 SGHVS, CDR2 FNYEAQ. V dropped 10 bases and J dropped 2 bases, with 10 bases sitting between them. The CDR3 sequence is 12 residues long. Here the CDR3 DNA reads TGTGCCATCAGTGGCCTCACAGATACGCAGTATTTT. It translates to CAISGLTDTQYF.

The chain uses TRBV19 and TRBJ1-2, with D tentatively TRBD1 (6 bases). In germline, CDR1 is LNHDA, CDR2 SQIVND (reference sequence). V was clipped by 7 bases and J by 2 bases, with 20 bases between them. There are 16 residues in the CDR3. Written as DNA, the CDR3 is TGTGCCAGTACCCCACAGGGTACAAAACTAAACTATGGCTACACCTTC. Translating it yields CASTPQGTKLNYGYTF.

Written as DNA, the CDR3 is TGTGCCAGCAGCTTAAACTCACAGTACGAGCAGTACTTC. Translation: CASSLNSQYEQYF. The chain links TRBV7-2 to TRBJ2-7; D uncertain. Germline CDR1 reads SGHTA; CDR2 reads FQGNSA. Trimming took off 2 bases at V and 4 bases at J, with 9 bases between the two ends. This CDR3 is built from 13 residues.

The chain couples TRBV5-1 to TRBJ1-1, with unresolved D. Germline loops: CDR1 SGHRS, CDR2 YFSETQ. The CDR3 totals 15 residues. Trimming pared 2 bases from V and 1 base from J, leaving 12 bases between. This CDR3 is CASSLDPEGNTEAFF. CDR3 in DNA: TGCGCCAGCAGCTTAGATCCGGAGGGGAACACTGAAGCTTTCTTT.

The chain joins TRBV7-9 to TRBJ2-1, with a possible D match to TRBD2 (6 bases). Germline-derived CDR1 and CDR2 are SEHNR and FQNEAQ (reference sequence). The CDR3 runs 15 residues. Trimming left V 0 bases short and J 5 bases short, with 11 bases between. Written as DNA, the CDR3 is TGTGCCAGCAGCTTAGCCGGGGGTGGGAACAATGAGCAGTTCTTC. Amino acid sequence: CASSLAGGGNNEQFF.

This sequence joins TRBV4-3 and TRBJ1-2; TRBD1 is a possible D gene (6 bases). CDR3 length: 17 amino acids. V shed 0 bases and J shed 3 bases, with 17 bases lying between them. From germline, CDR1 is LGHNA and CDR2 YSLEER. The CDR3 DNA sequence: TGCGCCAGCAGCCAAGATTTGGCACGGGGGGGCGACTATGGCTACACCTTC. It codes for CASSQDLARGGDYGYTF.

The chain combines TRBV9 with TRBJ1-4, with 7 positions matching TRBD1. The CDR3 extends over 14 amino acids. With V trimmed by 4 bases and J by 2 bases, 2 bases remained unmatched. Germline V CDR1 and CDR2: SGDLS, YYNGEE. The CDR3 loop is CASSPTGTNEKLFF. DNA for the CDR3: TGTGCCAGCAGCCCGACAGGGACTAATGAAAAACTGTTTTTT. The variable domain in full, with the rest retrieved from reference TRBV9 and TRBJ1-4, is DSGVTQTPKHLITATGQRVTLRCSPRSGDLSVYWYQQSLDQGLQFLIQYYNGEERAKGNILERFSAQQFPDLHSELNLSSLELGDSALYFCASSPTGTNEKLFFGSGTQLSVL.

The chain uses TRBV11-2 and TRBJ1-1; weak D call: TRBD1 (5 bases). With 1 base removed from V and 6 bases from J, the gap between germline ends came to 15 bases. The germline V gene has CDR1 SGHAT and CDR2 FQNNGV. The CDR3 loop spans 15 amino acids. This chain's CDR3 is CASSLVEGGASEAFF. The CDR3 DNA is TGTGCCAGCAGCTTAGTGGAGGGAGGGGCCTCTGAAGCTTTCTTT.

This clone was seen once. V and J are TRBV27 and TRBJ2-7; D gene uncertain. Trimming took 3 bases from V and 3 from J, leaving 9 bases between them. This CDR3 region has 13 residues. From germline, CDR1 is MNHEY and CDR2 SMNVEV (reference sequence). The CDR3 bases are TGTGCCAGCAGTTTCGGGTTACTCTACGAGCAGTACTTC. The encoded protein is CASSFGLLYEQYF.

This clone has just one count. The chain combines TRBV11-1 with TRBJ2-5; tentative D call: TRBD2 (5 bases). V lost 5 bases, J lost 5 bases, and 9 bases lay in between. Germline assignment: CDR1 SGHAT and CDR2 FQDESV (reference sequence). The CDR3 runs 12 residues. The CDR3 is CASSPRGETQYF. CDR3 nucleotide sequence: TGTGCCAGCAGCCCGAGAGGGGAGACCCAGTACTTC.

The V gene is TRBV5-5, the J gene TRBJ1-5; a weak D match, TRBD1 (5 bases). The CDR3 covers 12 residues. Germline assignment: CDR1 SGHKS and CDR2 YYEKEE (reference sequence). Between the trimmed V and J ends, which lost 4 bases and 6 bases, there was a span of 8 bases. DNA of the CDR3: TGTGCCAGCAGCCCGGGGGGTCAGCCCCAGCATTTT. It translates to CASSPGGQPQHF.

The CDR3 sequence: CASSQRGSSYNSPLHF. The CDR3 DNA reads TGTGCCAGCAGCCAAAGGGGGAGCTCCTATAATTCACCCCTCCACTTT. The chain is built from TRBV11-1 and TRBJ1-6, with D possibly matching TRBD1 (6 bases). V was cut by 5 bases and J by 0 bases, with 11 bases left in between. Germline CDR1 SGHAT, CDR2 FQDESV (reference sequence). CDR3 length: 16 residues.

The rearrangement joins TRBV6-5 to TRBJ1-4, with D uncertain. The CDR3 sequence is 12 residues long. V lost 11 bases and J lost 7, with 14 bases in between. Germline lookup yields CDR1 MNHEY and CDR2 SVGAGI. The CDR3 region has the DNA TGTGCCTCCCGGGGAGGAGGTGAAAAACTGTTTTTT. Translating it yields CASRGGGEKLFF.

The CDR3 nucleotides read TGTGCCAGCAGCTTGGGAGACACCGGGGAGCTGTTTTTT. This translates into CASSLGDTGELFF. The chain couples TRBV5-6 to TRBJ2-2; D ambiguous. This CDR3 comprises 13 residues. CDR1 and CDR2 (germline): SGHDT, YYEEEE. V was clipped by 0 bases and J by 3 bases, with 3 bases between them.

The chain employs TRBV6-5 and TRBJ2-7, with 8 bases identical to TRBD1. This CDR3 contains 14 residues. V was pared by 2 bases and J by 6 bases, with 6 bases of the junction left unmatched. Germline CDR1 reads MNHEY; CDR2 reads SVGAGI. Here the CDR3 DNA reads TGTGCCAGCAGTTACGGGCAGGGGGCGGTCGAGCAGTACTTC. This translates into CASSYGQGAVEQYF.

Written as DNA, the CDR3 is TGTGCCAGCAGTTTAACCCGGACAGGGACGGATCTGCCCCAGCATTTT. Translated: CASSLTRTGTDLPQHF. The chain carries TRBV27 and TRBJ1-5; 8 positions agree with TRBD1. Germline V gives CDR1 MNHEY, CDR2 SMNVEV (reference sequence). The CDR3 has 16 residues. Germline trimming cut 2 bases from V and 9 bases from J; bases unmatched to any gene: 12.

The chain uses TRBV28 and TRBJ2-5; 10 nucleotides match TRBD1. The CDR3 has 14 residues. Germline CDR1 and CDR2: MDHEN and SYDVKM. Losses at the gene ends were 6 bases for V and 5 bases for J; bases not matched to a gene: 6. As DNA, the CDR3 is TGTGCCAGCAGGACAGGGGGCGGATTGGAGACCCAGTACTTC. This encodes CASRTGGGLETQYF. Filled out from reference TRBV28 and TRBJ2-5, the complete variable domain reads DVKVTQSSRYLVKRTGEKVFLECVQDMDHENMFWYRQDPGLGLRLIYFSYDVKMKEKGDIPEGYSVSREKKERFSLILESASTNQTSMYLCASRTGGGLETQYFGPGTRLLVL.

J is TRBJ1-6 and V is TRBV27, with 9 bases aligning to TRBD1. This CDR3 is built from 14 residues. Germline V gives CDR1 MNHEY, CDR2 SMNVEV (reference sequence). Germline trimming cut 10 bases from V and 10 bases from J; bases unmatched to any gene: 11. CDR3 coding DNA: TGTGCCACCCGGGTTGACAGGGGGACCTCACCCCTCCACTTT. Protein: CATRVDRGTSPLHF.

The chain is built from TRBV10-3 and TRBJ2-1; 8 bases agree with TRBD2. V was clipped by 4 bases and J by 4 bases; unmatched bases: 3. The CDR3 totals 14 residues. Per germline, CDR1 ENHRY and CDR2 SYGVKD. The CDR3 nucleotides are TGTGCCATCAGTGTAGCGGGGACTTACAATGAGCAGTTCTTC. Translating gives CAISVAGTYNEQFF.

The V gene is TRBV5-1, the J gene TRBJ2-3; D gene uncertain. The CDR3 is 13 residues long. V lost 4 bases and J lost 5, with 11 bases in between. CDR1 is SGHRS, CDR2 YFSETQ, per germline. The CDR3 DNA sequence: TGCGCCAGCAGCCGGGTTGTCGAAGATACGCAGTATTTT. Its translation is CASSRVVEDTQYF. The complete variable domain, with remaining parts taken from reference TRBV5-1 and TRBJ2-3, reads KAGVTQTPRYLIKTRGQQVTLSCSPISGHRSVSWYQQTPGQGLQFLFEYFSETQRNKGNFPGRFSGRQFSNSRSEMNVSTLELGDSALYLCASSRVVEDTQYFGPGTRLTVL.

V is TRBV4-3 and J is TRBJ1-1, with D possibly TRBD1 on 5 matching bases. Deletions cut 0 bases from V and 4 bases from J, with 9 bases between. The V gene's germline CDR1 is LGHNA and CDR2 YSLEER. The CDR3 totals 14 residues. CDR3 sequence: CASSQDRGITEAFF. The CDR3 DNA sequence: TGCGCCAGCAGCCAAGATCGGGGGATCACTGAAGCTTTCTTT.

This rearrangement joins TRBV4-1 to TRBJ2-7; the D is unclear. V gave up 0 bases and J gave up 2 bases, with 11 bases separating them. The CDR3 covers 15 residues. The germline V gene has CDR1 MGHRA and CDR2 YSYEKL. DNA for the CDR3: TGCGCCAGCAGCCAAGAAGCGCGGCGTACCTACGAGCAGTACTTC. Encoded protein: CASSQEARRTYEQYF.

The rearrangement uses TRBV6-5 and TRBJ2-3; D might be TRBD2 (5 bases). This CDR3 region has 14 residues. The V end was cut by 5 bases, the J end by 10 bases, with 19 bases between. CDR1 is MNHEY, CDR2 SVGAGI, per germline. CDR3 sequence: CASSPRANFEAQYF. CDR3 coding DNA: TGTGCCAGCAGTCCGAGGGCCAACTTCGAGGCGCAGTATTTT.